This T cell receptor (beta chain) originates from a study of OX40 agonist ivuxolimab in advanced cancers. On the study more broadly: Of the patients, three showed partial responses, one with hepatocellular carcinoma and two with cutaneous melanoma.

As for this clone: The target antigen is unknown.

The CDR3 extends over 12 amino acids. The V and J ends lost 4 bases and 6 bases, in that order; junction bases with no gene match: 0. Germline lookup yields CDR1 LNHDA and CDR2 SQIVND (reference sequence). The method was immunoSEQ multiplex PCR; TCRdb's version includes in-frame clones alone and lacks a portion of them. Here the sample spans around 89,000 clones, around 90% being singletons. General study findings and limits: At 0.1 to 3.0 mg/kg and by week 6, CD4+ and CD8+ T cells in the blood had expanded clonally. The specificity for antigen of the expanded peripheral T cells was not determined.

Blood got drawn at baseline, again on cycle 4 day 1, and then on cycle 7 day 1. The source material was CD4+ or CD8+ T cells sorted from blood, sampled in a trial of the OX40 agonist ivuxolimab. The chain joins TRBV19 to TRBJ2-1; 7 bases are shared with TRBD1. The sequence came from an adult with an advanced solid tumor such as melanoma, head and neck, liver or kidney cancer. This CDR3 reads CASSNRGNEQFF. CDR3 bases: TGTGCCAGTAGTAACAGGGGCAATGAGCAGTTCTTC. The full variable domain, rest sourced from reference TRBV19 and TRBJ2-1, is DGGITQSPKYLFRKEGQNVTLSCEQNLNHDAMYWYRQDPGQGLRLIYYSQIVNDFQKGDIAEGYSVSREKKESFPLTVTSAQKNPTAFYLCASSNRGNEQFFGPGTRLTVL.